The 11 T cell receptor beta chains below were found in one sample sequenced in a study of cytomegalovirus exposure and HLA in healthy donors. Primers: 60 Vbeta forward and 13 Jbeta reverse. Only in-frame clones appear in the TCRdb table, and some are missing; sequencing was by immunoSEQ multiplex PCR. The table includes fewer than 55,000 clones, around 72% detected once. The sample was PBMCs. These receptors were collected from a woman in her forties or fifties in good health and CMV-seropositive.

The chain couples TRBV5-4 to TRBJ2-5, with D tentatively TRBD1 (5 bases). The V end lost 6 bases, the J end lost 3 bases, and 15 bases lay between the germline ends. From germline, CDR1 is SGHNT and CDR2 YYREEE (reference sequence). The CDR3 has 14 amino acids. CDR3 sequence (DNA): TGTGCCAGCACCAAAGGGCAGGGTGAAGAGACCCAGTACTTC. Encoded protein: CASTKGQGEETQYF.

The chain combines TRBV7-2 with TRBJ2-7, with D possibly matching TRBD1 (5 bases). V shed 5 bases and J shed 2 bases, with 13 bases lying between them. The CDR3 length is 14 residues. Looked up from germline, CDR1 is SGHTA and CDR2 is FQGNSA. CDR3 sequence: CASSRGTGPYEQYF. In nucleotides, the CDR3 is TGTGCCAGCAGCAGGGGAACAGGACCCTACGAGCAGTACTTC. Drawing the rest from reference TRBV7-2 and TRBJ2-7, the complete variable domain is GAGVSQSPSNKVTEKGKDVELRCDPISGHTALYWYRQSLGQGLEFLIYFQGNSAPDKSGLPSDRFSAERTGGSVSTLTIQRTQQEDSAVYLCASSRGTGPYEQYFGPGTRLTVT.

The rearrangement joins TRBV2 to TRBJ1-3; no clear D gene. Germline V lookup: CDR1 SNHLY, CDR2 FYNNEI. The CDR3 has 14 amino acids. Trimming removed 4 bases at V and 0 bases at J, with 7 bases between. CDR3 in DNA: TGTGCCAGCAGTGGCGTGGTCTCTGGAAACACCATATATTTT. Translating gives CASSGVVSGNTIYF.

The chain joins TRBV9 to TRBJ1-2, with TRBD1 matching over 8 bases. V gave up 4 bases and J gave up 3 bases; unmatched junction bases: 11. The germline CDR1 and CDR2 sequences are SGDLS and YYNGEE. The CDR3 consists of 16 residues. The CDR3 reads CASSPRPGQAYYGYTF. The DNA for the CDR3 is TGTGCCAGCAGCCCAAGGCCGGGACAGGCTTACTATGGCTACACCTTC.

With respect to this clone: In the same sample, other DNA sequences code for this CDR3. This chain joins TRBV7-9 and TRBJ1-2; a possible D gene is TRBD1 (6 bases). Germline CDR1 and CDR2: SEHNR and FQNEAQ (reference sequence). This CDR3 has 12 amino acids. Between the trimmed V and J ends, which lost 6 bases and 8 bases, there was a span of 13 bases. The DNA for the CDR3 is TGTGCCAGCAGTCCAACAGGGCACGGCTACACCTTC. This gives the protein CASSPTGHGYTF.

The rearrangement links TRBV5-1 to TRBJ2-7; 11 positions match TRBD1. V trimming: 0 bases; J trimming: 9 bases; junction bases outside the gene matches: 5. The CDR3 runs 14 residues. Germline loops: CDR1 SGHRS, CDR2 YFSETQ. CDR3 sequence reads: CASSLGDRGSGQYF. The CDR3 DNA reads as TGCGCCAGCAGCTTGGGGGACAGGGGGTCGGGGCAGTACTTC.

The genes are TRBV11-2 and TRBJ2-5; D uncertain. This CDR3 is 16 amino acids long. V lost 1 base to trimming and J lost 3 bases, with 15 bases between them. Per germline, CDR1 SGHAT and CDR2 FQNNGV. The CDR3, as DNA: TGTGCCAGCAGCTTAGCGTGGAGAACCCAGAAAGAGACCCAGTACTTC. It translates to CASSLAWRTQKETQYF.

This clone came up a few times. This chain uses TRBV10-2 with TRBJ2-3; D unresolved. Trimming took 6 bases from V and 4 from J, leaving 14 bases between them. Germline V lookup: CDR1 WSHSY, CDR2 SAAADI. This CDR3 has 14 residues. The CDR3 loop is CASRGPGYPDTQYF. The CDR3 bases are TGCGCCAGCAGGGGCCCAGGTTATCCAGATACGCAGTATTTT.

The J gene is TRBJ2-1, the V gene TRBV29-1; 7 nucleotides agree with TRBD1. V shed 0 bases and J 5 bases; nucleotides not matched to a gene: 13. The CDR3 sequence is 17 residues long. Germline V CDR1 and CDR2: SQVTM, ANQGSEA. This chain's CDR3 is CSVEDLSDRERNNEQFF. CDR3 nucleotides: TGCAGCGTTGAAGATCTCTCCGACAGGGAAAGGAACAATGAGCAGTTCTTC.

J is TRBJ2-7 and V is TRBV27; 11 bases fit TRBD1. Losses at the gene ends were 10 bases for V and 2 bases for J; bases not matched to a gene: 7. The CDR3 length is 14 residues. CDR1 is MNHEY, CDR2 SMNVEV, per germline (reference sequence). CDR3 sequence reads: CATWDRGMAYEQYF. CDR3 nucleotide sequence: TGTGCCACCTGGGACAGGGGGATGGCCTACGAGCAGTACTTC.

The chain has TRBV4-1 and TRBJ1-2; maybe TRBD1 (5 bases). V was pared by 1 base and J by 6 bases, with 12 bases between. The V gene's germline CDR1 is MGHRA and CDR2 YSYEKL. This CDR3 comprises 14 residues. This CDR3 is CASSQGPGVDGYTF. As DNA, the CDR3 is TGCGCCAGCAGCCAAGGTCCGGGGGTGGATGGCTACACCTTC.